These T cell receptor beta chains were read from a single sample in a study of identical twins. MiXCR was run by TCRdb on the 5' RACE reads, yielding one entry per CDR3 protein. The sample contains 200,000 to 300,000 distinct CDR3 sequences, approximately 7% of which appear only once. The sample also formed part of further work on yellow fever vaccine responses in identical twins.

Source material: memory (CD45RO+) T cells sorted from blood. The receptors shown here come from a woman aged 18-29 years in good health. The CDR3 runs from the conserved cysteine through the conserved F or W. Each record gives: clone size, V gene, J gene, D gene, CDR3 protein, CDR3 DNA. A D gene is named only where the DNA matches it firmly. Expanded clones get a size class; other rows say once, few or many, or leave the size out.

many	TRBV5-1	TRBJ2-7	TRBD2	CASIAGDEQYF	TGCGCCAGCATAGCGGGAGACGAGCAGTACTTC
many	TRBV10-2	TRBJ2-1	TRBD2	CASSGTSPADYNEQFF	TGCGCCAGCAGCGGGACTAGTCCGGCCGACTACAATGAGCAGTTCTTC
few	TRBV6-1	TRBJ1-5	NA	CASSTGSAYSNQPQHF	TGTGCCAGCAGTACAGGGAGCGCTTATAGCAATCAGCCCCAGCATTTT
many	TRBV7-3	TRBJ2-1	TRBD1	CASSRGQGLVDEQFF	TGTGCCAGCAGCCGGGGACAGGGATTAGTCGATGAGCAGTTCTTC
NA	TRBV6-1	TRBJ2-1	NA	CASRRVGGEQFF	TGTGCCAGCAGGCGGGTAGGAGGGGAGCAGTTCTTC
few	TRBV28	TRBJ1-1	NA	CATSGYGVNTEAFF	TGTGCCACCAGTGGGTACGGCGTGAACACTGAAGCTTTCTTT
NA	TRBV7-7	TRBJ2-3	TRBD2	CASPKSEGGTSTDTQYF	TGTGCCAGCCCTAAGTCCGAGGGAGGGACTAGCACAGATACGCAGTATTTT
few	TRBV20-1	TRBJ2-3	TRBD1	CSALDTGTGQYF	TGCAGTGCACTGGACACCGGGACAGGGCAGTATTTT
many	TRBV6-5	TRBJ1-2	TRBD1	CASSSNRDRVGYTF	TGTGCCAGCAGTTCGAACCGGGACAGGGTAGGCTACACCTTC
few	TRBV28	TRBJ1-2	TRBD1	CASRRAGGAGGYTF	TGTGCCAGCAGGCGCGCAGGGGGCGCGGGAGGCTACACCTTC
NA	TRBV7-2	TRBJ2-6	TRBD1	CASRGQLLSAANVLTF	TGTGCCAGCAGGGGACAGCTACTCTCTGCGGCCAACGTCCTGACTTTC
NA	TRBV7-2	TRBJ2-5	TRBD2	CASSLREDLATQYF	TGTGCCAGCAGCTTACGGGAGGATCTAGCGACCCAGTACTTC
NA	TRBV5-1	TRBJ2-1	TRBD2	CASSPRGGSVEQFF	TGCGCCAGCAGCCCCCGTGGCGGGAGCGTCGAGCAGTTCTTC
NA	TRBV5-6	TRBJ2-1	NA	CASSLINNEQFF	TGTGCCAGCAGCTTGATAAACAATGAGCAGTTCTTC
many	TRBV6-5	TRBJ2-7	NA	CASSPSTGRYYEQYF	TGTGCCAGCAGTCCCTCGACAGGTCGTTACTACGAGCAGTACTTC
many	TRBV11-2	TRBJ1-5	NA	CASSLGQGIGQPQHF	TGTGCCAGCAGCTTAGGTCAGGGGATTGGTCAGCCCCAGCATTTT
NA	TRBV6-1	TRBJ1-1	NA	CASSERNGYTEAFF	TGTGCCAGCAGTGAACGCAATGGCTACACTGAAGCTTTCTTT
NA	TRBV28	TRBJ2-2	TRBD2	CASSSSQGLGANTGELFF	TGTGCCAGCAGTTCATCCCAAGGACTAGGAGCAAACACCGGGGAGCTGTTTTTT
NA	TRBV6-1	TRBJ2-6	NA	CASTTGLGANVLTF	TGTGCCAGCACGACGGGTTTGGGGGCCAACGTCCTGACTTTC
NA	TRBV6-5	TRBJ1-2	TRBD1	CASSYSFGTGNGYTF	TGTGCCAGCAGTTACTCATTCGGGACAGGGAATGGCTACACCTTC
few	TRBV10-3	TRBJ2-1	TRBD2	CGTSDSYNEQFF	TGCGGGACTAGCGACTCCTACAATGAGCAGTTCTTC
few	TRBV3-1	TRBJ2-5	TRBD1	CASSTIRDRSPLGKETQYF	TGTGCCAGCAGCACAATAAGGGACAGATCTCCCCTAGGGAAAGAGACCCAGTACTTC
many	TRBV28	TRBJ2-3	NA	CASSLFRAADTQYF	TGTGCCAGCAGTTTATTCAGGGCTGCAGATACGCAGTATTTT
NA	TRBV2	TRBJ2-1	TRBD2	CASSVNTAGAGYNEQFF	TGTGCCAGCAGTGTAAACACGGCGGGAGCGGGATACAATGAGCAGTTCTTC
many	TRBV12-5	TRBJ2-3	TRBD2	CASGPNGLDSDTQYF	TGTGCTAGTGGTCCAAATGGACTAGACTCAGATACGCAGTATTTT
few	TRBV7-2	TRBJ2-3	TRBD2	CASSLVLLAGDTQYF	TGTGCCAGCAGCTTAGTATTACTAGCGGGGGATACGCAGTATTTT
many	TRBV5-6	TRBJ2-7	NA	CASAAWDRVYEQYF	NA
few	TRBV10-2	TRBJ2-7	TRBD2	CASRPSGGKGYEQYF	TGCGCCAGCAGACCTAGCGGGGGGAAAGGGTACGAGCAGTACTTC
few	TRBV27	TRBJ2-4	NA	CASSLNSDIQYF	TGTGCCAGCAGTTTAAATTCAGACATTCAGTACTTC
few	TRBV6-1	TRBJ2-2	NA	CASCERNPTGELFF	TGTGCCAGCTGTGAGCGAAACCCCACCGGGGAGCTGTTTTTT
few	TRBV5-5	TRBJ2-5	TRBD1	CASSLIGQGETQYF	TGTGCCAGCAGCTTGATCGGACAGGGGGAGACCCAGTACTTC
many	TRBV12-3/TRBV12-4	TRBJ1-1	TRBD1	CASSSLTGDAFF	TGTGCCAGCAGTTCCCTCACAGGGGACGCTTTCTTT
few	TRBV4-1	TRBJ1-1	NA	CASKGLGEAFF	TGCGCCAGCAAGGGATTGGGTGAAGCTTTCTTT
many	TRBV15	TRBJ2-1	TRBD2	CATSRDLATSGVNEQFF	TGTGCCACCAGCAGAGATTTGGCGACTAGCGGGGTCAATGAGCAGTTCTTC
NA	TRBV10-2	TRBJ2-2	TRBD1	CANPPRQGGSGELFF	TGCGCCAACCCGCCACGACAGGGGGGATCCGGGGAGCTGTTTTTT
few	TRBV4-1	TRBJ1-1	NA	CASSQGGAGIGLGTEAFF	TGCGCCAGCAGCCAAGGTGGGGCAGGGATCGGGTTGGGCACTGAAGCTTTCTTT
few	TRBV6-1	TRBJ2-7	NA	CATTAGQTSYEQYF	TGTGCCACCACCGCCGGGCAGACCTCCTACGAGCAGTACTTC
NA	TRBV28	TRBJ2-1	NA	CASSLRTLWAGALSSYNEQFF	TGTGCCAGCAGTTTAAGGACCCTGTGGGCGGGGGCCCTAAGCTCCTACAATGAGCAGTTCTTC
few	TRBV7-6	TRBJ2-4	NA	CASSPQQGIKNIQYF	TGTGCCAGCAGCCCTCAACAGGGTATCAAAAACATTCAGTACTTC
many	TRBV28	TRBJ1-3	TRBD1	CASRNRDRVSTIYF	TGTGCCAGCAGAAACCGGGACAGGGTGAGCACCATATATTTT
NA	TRBV12-3/TRBV12-4	TRBJ2-6	NA	CASSFEGANVLTF	TGTGCCAGCAGTTTTGAGGGGGCCAACGTCCTGACTTTC
NA	TRBV5-1	TRBJ2-4	NA	CASSLPDREGGGLLAKNIQYF	TGCGCCAGCAGCTTACCCGACCGTGAGGGGGGGGGGTTACTAGCCAAAAACATTCAGTACTTC